One and the same sample provided the 15 T cell receptor beta chains below, sequenced in a study of T cells in Graves' hyperthyroidism and ophthalmopathy. What was amplified from RNA transcripts were TCR beta CDR3 regions. Using the HTBI primer set, a first-round RT-PCR was run on the TCR CDR3. In TCRdb, the multiplex PCR reads were re-called with MiXCR into one record per CDR3 protein. Of 300,000 to 450,000 distinct CDR3 sequences in the sample, 15% to 20% are singletons; the top ten hold 15% to 19%. Sequencing was carried out using blood. These receptors were collected from a woman aged 40 to 50 with Graves' ophthalmopathy.

This clonotype appeared many times. The genes are TRBV11-2 and TRBJ2-7, with unresolved D. CDR3 length: 12 residues. V was pared by 4 bases and J by 5 bases, with 9 bases between. Germline lookup yields CDR1 SGHAT and CDR2 FQNNGV. The CDR3 DNA is TGTGCCAGCAGCTCAGGAGAACACGAGCAGTACTTC. This gives the protein CASSSGEHEQYF.

This clonotype was detected many times. The chain recombines TRBV27 with TRBJ1-5, with D possibly matching TRBD1 (5 bases). The V gene lost 10 bases and the J gene lost 7 bases, with 17 bases spanning the gap. Germline V gene lookup returns CDR1 MNHEY and CDR2 SMNVEV (reference sequence). This CDR3 has 13 residues. CDR3 nucleotides: TGTGCCACCCAAATGGGGGAAGGCCAGCCCCAGCATTTT. Translating gives CATQMGEGQPQHF.

This clonotype was counted many times. V usage is TRBV11-1 and J usage is TRBJ2-2; D is unresolved. The length of the CDR3 is 18 residues. CDR1 is SGHAT, CDR2 FQDESV, per germline (reference sequence). V was shortened by 1 base and J by 5 bases, with 20 bases between the two germline ends. The CDR3 DNA is TGTGCCAGCAGCTTAGAAAACGCAGGCCTGGTGACTACCGGGGAGCTGTTTTTT. Translated, it gives CASSLENAGLVTTGELFF.

This clonotype has ten or more counts. The CDR3 protein is CASRLNGVAFF. In DNA form, the CDR3 reads TGTGCCAGCAGACTAAACGGAGTGGCTTTCTTT. The chain uses TRBV28 and TRBJ1-1; D uncertain. Germline CDR1 is MDHEN and CDR2 is SYDVKM. This CDR3 contains 11 residues. Trimming pared 6 bases from V and 11 bases from J, leaving 13 bases between.

This clonotype was recorded at least ten times. The chain uses TRBV20-1 and TRBJ1-5; 9 nucleotides line up with TRBD1. Trimming removed 3 bases from V and 0 bases from J; junction bases left unmatched: 12. The germline CDR1 and CDR2 sequences are DFQATT and SNEGSKA (reference sequence). This CDR3 has 18 amino acids. The CDR3 sequence is CSASFRTGAPYSNQPQHF. The CDR3 nucleotides read TGCAGTGCTAGTTTTAGGACAGGGGCCCCCTATAGCAATCAGCCCCAGCATTTT.

At least ten counts were recorded for this clonotype. The rearrangement uses TRBV5-1 and TRBJ1-2; possible D gene TRBD1, 6 bases. In germline, CDR1 is SGHRS, CDR2 YFSETQ. Trimming cost V 2 bases and J 2 bases, with 16 bases left between them. This CDR3 contains 16 residues. The CDR3: CASSLLPLQGNYGYTF. CDR3 bases: TGCGCCAGCAGCTTACTACCCTTACAGGGAAACTATGGCTACACCTTC.

This clonotype was seen at least ten times. This chain connects TRBV12-3 or TRBV12-4 to TRBJ1-6; D is undetermined. Deletions cut 1 base from V and 5 bases from J, with 6 bases between. The CDR3 is made up of 14 amino acids. The CDR3 sequence: CASSLGQNNSPLHF. In DNA form, the CDR3 reads TGTGCCAGCAGTTTAGGGCAAAATAATTCACCCCTCCACTTT.

This clonotype was detected many times. The chain has TRBV7-2 and TRBJ2-5; either TRBD1 or TRBD2 may supply D (7 bases each). Trimming shortened V by 8 bases and J by 5 bases, and 21 bases separated the two germline ends. The V gene's germline CDR1 is SGHTA and CDR2 FQGNSA. This CDR3 is built from 15 residues. The CDR3 DNA is TGTGCCAGCTACCGATCAGGGGGAGGGCCTGAGACCCAGTACTTC. Amino acid sequence: CASYRSGGGPETQYF.

This clonotype was seen a few times. The chain has TRBV27 and TRBJ1-1; D is undetermined. V was clipped by 8 bases and J by 6 bases, with 16 bases between them. The germline gives CDR1 MNHEY, CDR2 SMNVEV (reference sequence). There are 13 residues in the CDR3. CDR3 nucleotides: TGTGCCAGCGGCCCGCAATCCAGATCTGAAGCTTTCTTT. Translating gives CASGPQSRSEAFF.

This rearrangement joins TRBV11-2 to TRBJ1-5; D gene ambiguous. The CDR3 length is 15 residues. Trimming took 1 base from V and 4 from J, leaving 11 bases between them. Germline V gene lookup returns CDR1 SGHAT and CDR2 FQNNGV. This CDR3 reads CASSLGGLDNQPQHF. Written as DNA, the CDR3 is TGTGCCAGCAGCTTAGGAGGACTGGATAATCAGCCCCAGCATTTT.

This clonotype was observed many times. The rearrangement uses TRBV28 and TRBJ2-2, with TRBD2 as a possible D gene (5 bases). The CDR3 sequence is 12 residues long. V lost 7 bases and J lost 7, with 10 bases in between. The V gene's germline CDR1 is MDHEN and CDR2 SYDVKM. Here the CDR3 DNA reads TGTGCCAGCACCATGGACTTCGGGGAGCTGTTTTTT. Amino acids: CASTMDFGELFF.

This clonotype came up many times. The chain joins TRBV4-1 to TRBJ2-7; TRBD1 aligns across 8 bases. The CDR3 runs to 14 residues. Germline V gene data show CDR1 as MGHRA and CDR2 as YSYEKL. V gave up 4 bases and J gave up 5 bases; unmatched junction bases: 7. The CDR3 loop reads CASSLRTGTHEQYF. In nucleotides, the CDR3 is TGCGCCAGCAGCCTGAGGACAGGGACGCACGAGCAGTACTTC.

The sample holds many counts of this clonotype. J is TRBJ1-3 and V is TRBV30, with D hard to call. The CDR3 sequence is 14 residues long. The ends were cut back, 6 bases at V and 0 bases at J, with 12 bases in the middle. Germline CDR1 and CDR2: GTSNPN and SVGIG (reference sequence). Written as DNA, the CDR3 is TGTGCCTGTCCCGACCCCCGCTCTGGAAACACCATATATTTT. This codes for CACPDPRSGNTIYF.

This clonotype has at least ten counts. The rearrangement joins TRBV12-3 or TRBV12-4 to TRBJ1-2; weak D call: TRBD1 (6 bases). The V end lost 8 bases, the J end lost 2 bases, and 18 bases lay between the germline ends. The CDR3 has 15 residues. The CDR3 DNA reads as TGTGCCAGCGACGGGGGCACGCGGGGAAACTATGGCTACACCTTC. Translation: CASDGGTRGNYGYTF.

This clonotype was counted ten times or more. This chain links TRBV12-5 with TRBJ2-7; 10 bases match TRBD1. The V gene's germline CDR1 is LGHNT and CDR2 FRNRAP. This CDR3 is built from 14 residues. V lost 5 bases and J lost 2; bases outside the gene matches: 3. This CDR3 is CASGTGQGPYEQYF. CDR3 nucleotides: TGTGCTAGTGGTACGGGACAGGGGCCCTACGAGCAGTACTTC.